Only a few counts were recorded for the clone carrying this TCR beta chain. Its target is unknown. Germline V CDR1 and CDR2: KGHSH, LQKENI. This CDR3 comprises 14 residues. Trimming removed 0 bases from V and 7 bases from J, with 10 bases in between. These data originate in a study of early T cells in non-severe SARS-CoV-2 infection. Study information: Chains stayed unpaired after sequencing of bulk RNA from unsorted whole blood. Study-wide results and caveats: The study's VDJdb matching favored anti-spike CD8 responses and missed private and CD4 specificities.

Each cDNA molecule carried a unique molecular identifier. TCRdb independently ran MiXCR on the 5' RACE reads; one entry per CDR3 protein. This sample yields approximately 44,000 distinct CDR3 sequences, of which 10% to 15% are seen a single time; approximately 16% belongs to the top ten. The receptor was isolated from an adult who was a healthcare worker with PCR-confirmed SARS-CoV-2 infection or an uninfected control (not recorded which). The chain combines TRBV18 with TRBJ2-1, with D unclear. The sequenced sample consisted of whole blood. This CDR3 is CASSPPIITNEQFF. The CDR3 DNA sequence: TGTGCCAGCTCACCACCAATAATCACGAATGAGCAGTTCTTC.